This T cell receptor (beta chain) was profiled in a study of OX40 agonist ivuxolimab in advanced cancers. For the wider study: Ivuxolimab, which targeted the costimulatory receptor OX40 (CD134), was an agonistic, fully human IgG2 monoclonal antibody. A male proportion of 82.7% and a mean age of approximately 60 years, ranging from 23 to 79, were recorded for the dose-escalation cohort. Peripheral TCRbeta sequencing was intended to test whether TCR sequence diversity was altered and clonal T-cell expansion was caused by ivuxolimab. Of the approximately 50 dose-escalation patients, hepatocellular carcinoma was present in 19, melanoma in around 15, renal cell carcinoma in 9 and head and neck cancer in 9. The paper describes the monotherapy dose-escalation part (N of about 52 patients) of the phase I trial of ivuxolimab. Intravenous ivuxolimab was administered to patients every 2 weeks at six dose levels: 0.01, 0.1, 0.3, 1.5, 3 and 10 mg/kg. Partial responses occurred in three dose-escalation patients, of whom one had hepatocellular carcinoma and two had cutaneous melanoma. Prior anti-PD-1, anti-PD-L1 or anti-CTLA-4 therapy was permitted, and approximately 42% of dose-escalation patients had received checkpoint inhibitors.

On this clone: Its antigen target is currently unknown. It has no much larger one-base neighbor in the sample; base qualities were not kept.

CDR1 and CDR2, looked up from the germline V gene (reference sequence), are SGHNT and YYREEE. V is cut by 5 bases and J by 7 bases, and the space between the germline ends is 12 bases. Spanning cysteine to phenylalanine, the CDR3 consists of 12 amino acids. Just CDR3 DNA is preserved here, 36 bases in frame from base 1. Patients with autoimmune disease history or receiving systemic immunosuppression were excluded from the trial. Peripheral blood for TCR sequencing was collected from all dose cohorts at baseline, on cycle 4 day 1, and on cycle 7 day 1. The samples were drawn from a first-in-human, open-label, multicenter phase I dose-escalation trial of ivuxolimab. Adults with locally advanced or metastatic head and neck squamous cell, hepatocellular, melanoma or renal cell carcinoma were enrolled in the trial. Before TCR sequencing, CD4+ and CD8+ T cells were separately sorted from peripheral blood.

For sequencing of the TCRbeta CDR3 region, genomic DNA was extracted from the sorted cells. The immunoSEQ Assay was used to sequence the TCRbeta CDR3 regions. TCRdb mirrors the immuneACCESS table, restricted to in-frame sequences. Some clones are absent from its copies; in checked studies, under half trace to an unresolved V gene, and the reason for the others is unknown. The sample table records roughly 58,000 clones; over 90% of these occur just once. The ten largest make up about 17% of the sample. Here is what the overall study found, with its caveats: Low levels of normalized T-cell clonal expansion were also shown by some nonresponding patients. After ivuxolimab, more expanded clones were found on average in CD8+ T cells than in CD4+ T cells. Antigen specificity was not determined for the clonally expanded peripheral T cells. At doses of 0.1 to 3.0 mg/kg, clonal expansion of both CD4+ and CD8+ blood T cells was observed from baseline to week 6. Partial responders in the 0.1-3.0 mg/kg groups had among the lowest normalized peripheral clonal expansion, especially among CD8+ T cells.

Sequences were derived from CD4+ or CD8+ T cells sorted from blood, sampled in a trial of the OX40 agonist ivuxolimab. The receptor chain draws on TRBV5-4 and TRBJ1-1; the D gene is possibly TRBD1, with 6 bases matching. The TCR comes from an adult with an advanced solid tumor such as melanoma, head and neck, liver or kidney cancer. The CDR3 sequence is CASRRTAIEAFF. At the DNA level, the sequence is TGTGCCAGCAGACGGACAGCGATTGAAGCTTTCTTT.